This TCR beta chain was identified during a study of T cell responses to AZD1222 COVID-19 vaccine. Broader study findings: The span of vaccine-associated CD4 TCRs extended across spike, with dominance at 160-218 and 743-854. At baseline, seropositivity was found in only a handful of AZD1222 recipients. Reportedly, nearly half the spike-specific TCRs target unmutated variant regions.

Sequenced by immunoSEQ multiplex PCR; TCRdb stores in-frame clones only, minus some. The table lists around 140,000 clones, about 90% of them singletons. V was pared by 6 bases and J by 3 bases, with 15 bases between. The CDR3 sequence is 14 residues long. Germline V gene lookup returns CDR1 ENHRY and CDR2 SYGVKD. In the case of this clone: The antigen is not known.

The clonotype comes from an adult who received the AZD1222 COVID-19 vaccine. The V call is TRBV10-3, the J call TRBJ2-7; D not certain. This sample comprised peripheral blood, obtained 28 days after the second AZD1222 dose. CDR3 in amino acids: CAISPLQSDYEQYF. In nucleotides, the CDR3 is TGTGCCATCAGCCCACTGCAATCGGACTACGAGCAGTACTTC.